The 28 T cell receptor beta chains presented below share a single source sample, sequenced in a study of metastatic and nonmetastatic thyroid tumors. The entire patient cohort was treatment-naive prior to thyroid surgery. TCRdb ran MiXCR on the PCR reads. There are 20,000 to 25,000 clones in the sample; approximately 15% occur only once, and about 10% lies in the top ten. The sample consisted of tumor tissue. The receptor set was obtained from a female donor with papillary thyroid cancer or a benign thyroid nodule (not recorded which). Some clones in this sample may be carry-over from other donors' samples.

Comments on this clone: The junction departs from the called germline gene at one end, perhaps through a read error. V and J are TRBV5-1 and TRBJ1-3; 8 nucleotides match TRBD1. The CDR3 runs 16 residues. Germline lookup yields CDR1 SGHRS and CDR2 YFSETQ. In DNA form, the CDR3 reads TGCGCCAGCAGCTTGCCGGGACAGGCAGCTGGAAAAACCATATATTTT. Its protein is CASSLPGQAAGKTIYF.

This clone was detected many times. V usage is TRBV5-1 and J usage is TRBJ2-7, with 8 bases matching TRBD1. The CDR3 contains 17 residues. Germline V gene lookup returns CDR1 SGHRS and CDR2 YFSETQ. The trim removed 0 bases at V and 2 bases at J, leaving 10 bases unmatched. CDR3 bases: TGCGCCAGCAGCTTGGCTTCCCCATCGACAGGGGCCTACGAGCAGTACTTC. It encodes CASSLASPSTGAYEQYF.

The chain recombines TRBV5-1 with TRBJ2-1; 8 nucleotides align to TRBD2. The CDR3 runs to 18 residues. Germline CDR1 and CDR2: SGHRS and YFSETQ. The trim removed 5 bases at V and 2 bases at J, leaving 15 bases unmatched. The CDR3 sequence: CASRKADGGDLTYNEQFF. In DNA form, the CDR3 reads TGCGCCAGCAGAAAGGCAGACGGGGGGGACTTAACCTACAATGAGCAGTTCTTC.

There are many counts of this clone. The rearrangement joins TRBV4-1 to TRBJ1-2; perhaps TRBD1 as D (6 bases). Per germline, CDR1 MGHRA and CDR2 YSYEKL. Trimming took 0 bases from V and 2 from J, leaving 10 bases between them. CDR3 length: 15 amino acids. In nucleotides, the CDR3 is TGCGCCAGCAGCCAAGAGGTAACAGGGAACTATGGCTACACCTTC. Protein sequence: CASSQEVTGNYGYTF.

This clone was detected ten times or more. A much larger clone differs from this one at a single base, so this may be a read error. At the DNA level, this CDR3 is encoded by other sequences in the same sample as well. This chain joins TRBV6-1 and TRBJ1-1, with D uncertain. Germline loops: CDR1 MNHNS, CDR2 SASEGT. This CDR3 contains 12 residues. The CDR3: CASSWKTFEAFF. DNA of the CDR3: TGCGCCAGCAGTTGGAAGACGTTTGAAGCTTTCTTT.

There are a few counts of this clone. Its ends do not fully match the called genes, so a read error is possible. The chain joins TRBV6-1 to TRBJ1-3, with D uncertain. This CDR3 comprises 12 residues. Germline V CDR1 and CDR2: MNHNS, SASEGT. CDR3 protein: CASSKPRETIHF. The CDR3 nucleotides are TGTGCCAGCAGTAAACCAAGGGAAACCATACATTTT.

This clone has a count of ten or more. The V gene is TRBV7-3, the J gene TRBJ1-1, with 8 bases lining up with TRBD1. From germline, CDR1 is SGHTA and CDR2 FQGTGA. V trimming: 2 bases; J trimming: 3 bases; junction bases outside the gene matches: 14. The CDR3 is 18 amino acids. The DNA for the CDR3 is TGTGCCAGCAGCTTACGGGCAGGGGGCAGGATCAGTGACACTGAAGCTTTCTTT. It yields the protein CASSLRAGGRISDTEAFF.

This CDR3 is CASSSQLTGSGYTF. In DNA, the CDR3 is TGTGCCAGCAGCAGCCAGCTGACAGGGTCTGGCTACACCTTC. The chain has TRBV7-3 and TRBJ1-2; 7 nucleotides align to TRBD1. Germline assignment: CDR1 SGHTA and CDR2 FQGTGA. The V gene end was trimmed by 5 bases and the J gene end by 7 bases; junction bases not matched to a gene: 10. The CDR3 is made up of 14 amino acids.

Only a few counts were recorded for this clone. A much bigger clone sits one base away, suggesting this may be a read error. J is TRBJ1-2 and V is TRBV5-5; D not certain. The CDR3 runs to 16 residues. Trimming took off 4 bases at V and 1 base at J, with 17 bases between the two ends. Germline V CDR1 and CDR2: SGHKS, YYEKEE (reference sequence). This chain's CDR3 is CASSPGSSSYNYGYTF. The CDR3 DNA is TGTGCCAGCAGCCCGGGGTCCAGCTCATATAACTATGGCTACACCTTC.

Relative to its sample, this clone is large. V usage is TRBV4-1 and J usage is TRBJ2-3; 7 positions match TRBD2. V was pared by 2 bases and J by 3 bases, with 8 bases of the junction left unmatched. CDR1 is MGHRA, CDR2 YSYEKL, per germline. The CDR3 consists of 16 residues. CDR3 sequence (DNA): TGCGCCAGCAGCCAACCTCCAGGACTAGGAACAGATACGCAGTATTTT. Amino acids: CASSQPPGLGTDTQYF.

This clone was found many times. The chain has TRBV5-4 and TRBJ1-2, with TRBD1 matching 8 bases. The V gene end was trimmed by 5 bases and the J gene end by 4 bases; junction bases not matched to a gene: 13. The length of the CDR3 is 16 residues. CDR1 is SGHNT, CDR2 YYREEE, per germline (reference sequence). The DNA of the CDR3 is TGTGCCAGCAGACCGGGACAGGTGGGCCTGGGCTATGGCTACACCTTC. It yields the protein CASRPGQVGLGYGYTF.

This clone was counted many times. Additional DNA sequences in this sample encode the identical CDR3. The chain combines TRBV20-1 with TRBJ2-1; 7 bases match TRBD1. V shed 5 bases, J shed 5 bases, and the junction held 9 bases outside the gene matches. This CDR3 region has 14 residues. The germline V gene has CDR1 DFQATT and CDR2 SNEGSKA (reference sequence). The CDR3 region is CSAAPRGKDNEQFF. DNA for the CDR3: TGCAGTGCTGCCCCCAGGGGGAAGGACAATGAGCAGTTCTTC.

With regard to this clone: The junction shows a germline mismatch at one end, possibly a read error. The CDR3 bases are TGTGCCAGCAGCTTAGGCAGCTCCGGGTTCGAGACACAGTACTTC. Its protein is CASSLGSSGFETQYF. This chain joins TRBV7-3 and TRBJ2-5; D uncertain. CDR3 size: 15 residues. From germline, CDR1 is SGHTA and CDR2 FQGTGA.

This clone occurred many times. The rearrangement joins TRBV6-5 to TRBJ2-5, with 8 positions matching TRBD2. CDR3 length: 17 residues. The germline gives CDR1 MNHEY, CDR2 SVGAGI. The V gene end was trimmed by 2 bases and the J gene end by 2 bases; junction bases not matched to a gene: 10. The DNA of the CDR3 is TGTGCCAGCAGTTACGTCTTGGTAGCGGGAAAACAAGAGACCCAGTACTTC. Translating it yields CASSYVLVAGKQETQYF.

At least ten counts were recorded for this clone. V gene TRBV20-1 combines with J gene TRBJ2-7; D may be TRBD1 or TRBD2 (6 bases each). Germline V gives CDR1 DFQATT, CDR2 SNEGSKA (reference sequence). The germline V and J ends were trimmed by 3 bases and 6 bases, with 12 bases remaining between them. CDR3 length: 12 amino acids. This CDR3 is CSARTKGGEQYF. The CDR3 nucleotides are TGCAGTGCTAGGACTAAGGGGGGCGAGCAGTACTTC.

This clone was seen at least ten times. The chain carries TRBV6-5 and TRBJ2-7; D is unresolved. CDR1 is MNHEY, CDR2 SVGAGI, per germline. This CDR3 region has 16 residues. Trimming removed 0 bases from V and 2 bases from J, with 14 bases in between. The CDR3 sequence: CASSYSIDPRPYEQYF. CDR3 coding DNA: TGTGCCAGCAGTTACTCGATAGACCCCAGGCCCTACGAGCAGTACTTC.

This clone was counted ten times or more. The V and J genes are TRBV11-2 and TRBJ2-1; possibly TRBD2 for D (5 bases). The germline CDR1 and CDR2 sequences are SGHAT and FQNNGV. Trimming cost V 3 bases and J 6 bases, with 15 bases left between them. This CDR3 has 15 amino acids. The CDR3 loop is CASSLTGDHSNEQFF. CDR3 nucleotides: TGTGCCAGCAGCTTGACCGGGGATCACTCCAATGAGCAGTTCTTC.

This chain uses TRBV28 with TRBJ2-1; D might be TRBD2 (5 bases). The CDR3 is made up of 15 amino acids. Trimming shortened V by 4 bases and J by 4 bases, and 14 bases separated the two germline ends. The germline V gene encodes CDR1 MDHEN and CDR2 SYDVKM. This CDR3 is CASSSLRGKYNEQFF. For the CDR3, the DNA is TGTGCCAGCAGTTCACTTAGAGGGAAATACAATGAGCAGTTCTTC.

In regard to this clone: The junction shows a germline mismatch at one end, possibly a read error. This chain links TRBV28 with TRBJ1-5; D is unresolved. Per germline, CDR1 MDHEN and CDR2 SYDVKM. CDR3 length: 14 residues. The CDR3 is CASSGNMGNQPHHF. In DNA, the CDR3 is TGTGCCAGCAGTGGGAACATGGGCAATCAGCCCCATCATTTT.

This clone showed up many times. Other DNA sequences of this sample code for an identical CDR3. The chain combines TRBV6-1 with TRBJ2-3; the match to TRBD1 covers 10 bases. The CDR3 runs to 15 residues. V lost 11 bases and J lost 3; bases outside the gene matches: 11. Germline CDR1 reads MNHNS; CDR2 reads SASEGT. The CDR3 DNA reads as TGTGCCTTTTCGGTAGACAGGGGGCTTACAGATACGCAGTATTTT. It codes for CAFSVDRGLTDTQYF.

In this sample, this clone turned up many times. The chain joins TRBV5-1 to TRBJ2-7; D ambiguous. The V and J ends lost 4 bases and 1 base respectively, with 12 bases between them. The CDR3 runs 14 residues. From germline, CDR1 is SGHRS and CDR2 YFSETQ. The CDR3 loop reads CASSHGLPSYEQYF. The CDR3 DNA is TGCGCCAGCAGCCACGGCCTTCCTTCCTACGAGCAGTACTTC. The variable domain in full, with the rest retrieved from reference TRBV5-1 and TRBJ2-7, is KAGVTQTPRYLIKTRGQQVTLSCSPISGHRSVSWYQQTPGQGLQFLFEYFSETQRNKGNFPGRFSGRQFSNSRSEMNVSTLELGDSALYLCASSHGLPSYEQYFGPGTRLTVT.

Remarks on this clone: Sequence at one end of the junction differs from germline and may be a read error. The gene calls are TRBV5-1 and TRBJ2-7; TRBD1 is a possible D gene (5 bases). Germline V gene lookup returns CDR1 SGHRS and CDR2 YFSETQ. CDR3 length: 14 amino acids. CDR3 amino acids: CASILDTTLSEQYF. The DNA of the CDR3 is TGCGCCAGCATCTTGGACACTACCTTGAGTGAGCAGTACTTC.

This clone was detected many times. This CDR3 reads CATGQDSYEQYF. CDR3 in DNA: TGTGCCACCGGACAGGACTCCTACGAGCAGTACTTC. The V gene is TRBV2, the J gene TRBJ2-7; the match to TRBD1 covers 7 bases. This CDR3 region has 12 residues. V was clipped by 10 bases and J by 0 bases; unmatched bases: 3. CDR1 and CDR2 (germline): SNHLY, FYNNEI. The full variable domain, its missing parts supplied by reference TRBV2 and TRBJ2-7, is EPEVTQTPSHQVTQMGQEVILRCVPISNHLYFYWYRQILGQKVEFLVSFYNNEISEKSEIFDDQFSVERPDGSNFTLKIRSTKLEDSAMYFCATGQDSYEQYFGPGTRLTVT.

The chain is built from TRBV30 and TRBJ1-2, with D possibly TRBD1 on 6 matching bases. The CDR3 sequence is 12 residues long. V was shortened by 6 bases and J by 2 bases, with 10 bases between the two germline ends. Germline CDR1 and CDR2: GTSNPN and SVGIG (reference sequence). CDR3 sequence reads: CACYDRNYGYTF. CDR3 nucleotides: TGTGCCTGTTATGACAGGAACTATGGCTACACCTTC.

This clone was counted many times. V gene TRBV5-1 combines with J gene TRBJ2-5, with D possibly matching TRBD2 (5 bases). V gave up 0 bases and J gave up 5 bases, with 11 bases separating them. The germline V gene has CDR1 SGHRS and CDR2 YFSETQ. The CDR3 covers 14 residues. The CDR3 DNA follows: TGCGCCAGCAGCTTGGGAGGGATGGGGGAGACCCAGTACTTC. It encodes CASSLGGMGETQYF. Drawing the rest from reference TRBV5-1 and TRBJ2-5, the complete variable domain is KAGVTQTPRYLIKTRGQQVTLSCSPISGHRSVSWYQQTPGQGLQFLFEYFSETQRNKGNFPGRFSGRQFSNSRSEMNVSTLELGDSALYLCASSLGGMGETQYFGPGTRLLVL.

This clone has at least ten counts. The CDR3 DNA reads as TGTGCCACCAGCAGAGACACACGACTAGCTGGCTACACCTTC. Protein: CATSRDTRLAGYTF. The chain employs TRBV15 and TRBJ1-2, with D uncertain. Deletions cut 0 bases from V and 7 bases from J, with 12 bases between. CDR3 length equals 14 residues. Germline CDR1 reads LNHNV; CDR2 reads YYDKDF (reference sequence).

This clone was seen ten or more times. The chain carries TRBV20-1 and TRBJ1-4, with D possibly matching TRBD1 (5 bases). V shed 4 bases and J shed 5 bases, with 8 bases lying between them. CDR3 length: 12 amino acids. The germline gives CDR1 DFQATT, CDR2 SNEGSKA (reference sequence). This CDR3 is CSANGGNEKLFF. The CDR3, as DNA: TGCAGTGCTAACGGGGGGAATGAAAAACTGTTTTTT.

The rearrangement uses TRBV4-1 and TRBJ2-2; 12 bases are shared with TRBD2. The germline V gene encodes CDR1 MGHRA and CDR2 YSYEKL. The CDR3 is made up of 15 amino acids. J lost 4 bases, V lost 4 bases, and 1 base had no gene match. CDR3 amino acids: CASSRTSGTTGELFF. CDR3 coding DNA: TGCGCCAGCAGCCGGACTAGCGGGACCACCGGGGAGCTGTTTTTT.